This entry lists 9 T cell receptor beta chains sequenced from one sample in a study of cytomegalovirus exposure and HLA in healthy donors. It was with 60 Vbeta and 13 Jbeta primers that the PCR ran. Method: immunoSEQ multiplex PCR; TCRdb's copy keeps in-frame clones and lacks some. Here the sample spans over 150,000 clones, approximately 73% being singletons. The sequencing sample was made of PBMCs. The origin of the receptors is a man between 50 and 59 years old in good health and CMV-seronegative.

The rearrangement uses TRBV5-4 and TRBJ1-6; 9 bases are a match to TRBD1. V was pared by 4 bases and J by 0 bases, with 11 bases of the junction left unmatched. This CDR3 contains 19 residues. Germline loops: CDR1 SGHNT, CDR2 YYREEE (reference sequence). The CDR3 region is CASSRTGGAPSSYNSPLHF. The DNA of the CDR3 is TGTGCCAGCAGCCGTACAGGGGGCGCCCCAAGCTCCTATAATTCACCCCTCCACTTT.

V is TRBV5-8 and J is TRBJ1-4; TRBD1 aligns across 7 bases. J lost 7 bases, V lost 3 bases, and 9 bases had no gene match. CDR3 length equals 15 residues. Germline V gene data show CDR1 as SGHTS and CDR2 as YDEGEE. The DNA of the CDR3 is TGTGCCAGCAGCTACCGACAGGGCTATGGTGAAAAACTGTTTTTT. Its translation: CASSYRQGYGEKLFF.

The chain combines TRBV5-1 with TRBJ2-7; the D gene is possibly TRBD2 (6 bases). The germline gives CDR1 SGHRS, CDR2 YFSETQ. The length of the CDR3 is 14 residues. V lost 0 bases to trimming and J lost 4 bases, with 11 bases between them. The CDR3 sequence: CASSLDGGGYEQYF. The CDR3 DNA sequence: TGCGCCAGCAGCTTGGACGGGGGTGGGTACGAGCAGTACTTC.

The V call is TRBV7-2, the J call TRBJ2-6; TRBD1 agrees at 10 bases. The CDR3 is made up of 18 amino acids. The V and J ends lost 8 bases and 1 base, in that order; junction bases with no gene match: 11. Germline CDR1 is SGHTA and CDR2 is FQGNSA. CDR3 amino acids: CASGYRDRGLSGANVLTF. As DNA, the CDR3 is TGTGCCAGCGGCTACCGGGACAGGGGTTTGTCTGGGGCCAACGTCCTGACTTTC. The variable domain in full, with the rest retrieved from reference TRBV7-2 and TRBJ2-6, is GAGVSQSPSNKVTEKGKDVELRCDPISGHTALYWYRQSLGQGLEFLIYFQGNSAPDKSGLPSDRFSAERTGGSVSTLTIQRTQQEDSAVYLCASGYRDRGLSGANVLTFGAGSRLTVL.

The rearrangement joins TRBV11-2 to TRBJ2-7; TRBD1 is a possible D gene (7 bases). Germline lookup yields CDR1 SGHAT and CDR2 FQNNGV. Trimming shortened V by 4 bases and J by 4 bases, and 14 bases separated the two germline ends. The CDR3 covers 14 residues. In DNA form, the CDR3 reads TGTGCCAGCAGCTCCCCGGAGGGGGCATACGAGCAGTACTTC. It codes for CASSSPEGAYEQYF.

This clone was seen a few times. The gene calls are TRBV10-2 and TRBJ2-5, with 11 nucleotides matching TRBD2. Germline values: CDR1 WSHSY, CDR2 SAAADI. This CDR3 comprises 14 residues. Trimming cost V 8 bases and J 5 bases; bases outside gene matches: 7. The CDR3 spells CASVSGGADETQYF. CDR3 DNA sequence: TGCGCCAGCGTTAGCGGGGGGGCTGACGAGACCCAGTACTTC.

V gene TRBV7-9 combines with J gene TRBJ1-5; 7 bases are shared with TRBD1. The CDR3 is 15 amino acids. Per the germline V gene, CDR1 is SEHNR and CDR2 is FQNEAQ (reference sequence). V shed 5 bases and J 2 bases; nucleotides not matched to a gene: 6. The CDR3: CASSASDRGNQPQHF. For the CDR3, the DNA is TGTGCCAGCAGCGCTTCAGACAGGGGCAATCAGCCCCAGCATTTT.

The chain links TRBV7-9 to TRBJ2-3; D possibly corresponds to TRBD1 (6 bases). The V end was cut by 5 bases, the J end by 2 bases, with 11 bases between. This CDR3 spans 14 amino acids. Germline V lookup: CDR1 SEHNR, CDR2 FQNEAQ (reference sequence). Here the CDR3 reads CASSGDRFTDTQYF. The CDR3 nucleotides read TGTGCCAGCAGCGGAGACAGGTTCACAGATACGCAGTATTTT.

This clone has a handful of counts. This sequence joins TRBV5-6 and TRBJ2-3; the D is unclear. CDR3 length: 13 residues. CDR1 and CDR2 from the germline V gene are SGHDT and YYEEEE. Trimming left V 4 bases short and J 5 bases short, with 11 bases between. Written as DNA, the CDR3 is TGTGCCAGCAGCGTTCTGTCCGGAGATACGCAGTATTTT. Translated: CASSVLSGDTQYF.